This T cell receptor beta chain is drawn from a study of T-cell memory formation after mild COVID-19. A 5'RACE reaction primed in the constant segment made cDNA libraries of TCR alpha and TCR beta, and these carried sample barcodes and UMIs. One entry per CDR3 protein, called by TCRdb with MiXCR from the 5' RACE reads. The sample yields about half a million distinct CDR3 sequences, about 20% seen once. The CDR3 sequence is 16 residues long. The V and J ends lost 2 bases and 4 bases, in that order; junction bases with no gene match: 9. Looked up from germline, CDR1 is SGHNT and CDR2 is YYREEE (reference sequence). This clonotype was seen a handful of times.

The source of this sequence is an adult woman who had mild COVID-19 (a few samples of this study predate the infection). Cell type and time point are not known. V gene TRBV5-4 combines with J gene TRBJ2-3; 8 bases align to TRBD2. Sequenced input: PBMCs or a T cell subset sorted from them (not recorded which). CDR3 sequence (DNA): TGTGCCAGCAGCTTACTTAGCGGGACTCCCCCAGATACGCAGTATTTT. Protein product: CASSLLSGTPPDTQYF.